Each of the 9 T cell receptor beta chains below was sequenced from the same sample in a study of shared clonotypes between healthy human individuals (dated by TCRdb to 2020 to 2021). CD8 naive samples consisted of CD45RO-negative cells that were positively selected for CCR7, yielding a CD45RA+CCR7+ population without TemRA cells. The library was produced with the immunoSEQ multiplex PCR assay. TCRdb took this table from immuneACCESS and kept in-frame rearrangements with V and J called. Such tables lack part of the clones; where checked against another copy, unresolved V genes explain under half of the gap, and the rest is unexplained. Within this sample are about 2.1 million clones, with around 93% of them counted one time only. The ten biggest clones cover around 1.8% of the sample. Sequencing was performed on naive CD8+ T cells from PBMCs. The sample's cell subset or site label, decoded: CD45RA+CCR7+. These receptors were obtained from a man aged 18 to 29 in good health. Some clones in this sample may be carry-over from other donors' samples.

The V gene is TRBV6-5, the J gene TRBJ1-5; D is possibly TRBD1 (5 bases). CDR3 length: 13 residues. The germline gives CDR1 MNHEY, CDR2 SVGAGI. The V gene lost 0 bases and the J gene lost 9 bases, with 9 bases spanning the gap. The CDR3 DNA reads TGTGCCAGCAGTTACTCGATTGGGGGGCCCCAGCATTTT. This gives the protein CASSYSIGGPQHF.

CDR3 residues: CASSQGLADFYNEQFF. CDR3 bases: TGCGCCAGCAGCCAGGGACTAGCGGACTTCTACAATGAGCAGTTCTTC. The chain is built from TRBV4-1 and TRBJ2-1; TRBD2 aligns across 11 bases. V trimming: 3 bases; J trimming: 3 bases; junction bases outside the gene matches: 4. The CDR3 extends over 16 amino acids. Germline-derived CDR1 and CDR2 are MGHRA and YSYEKL.

In the case of this clone: This specimen includes other DNA sequences encoding the same CDR3. The rearrangement uses TRBV11-2 and TRBJ2-1; 12 bases align to TRBD2. CDR3 length: 15 residues. From germline, CDR1 is SGHAT and CDR2 FQNNGV. Trimming removed 5 bases from V and 4 bases from J; junction bases left unmatched: 3. In nucleotides, the CDR3 is TGTGCCAGCAGCCCTAGCGGGAGGGCGTACAATGAGCAGTTCTTC. Translating it yields CASSPSGRAYNEQFF.

The chain has TRBV2 and TRBJ2-7, with TRBD2 as a possible D gene (6 bases). The germline V and J ends were trimmed by 5 bases and 2 bases, with 19 bases remaining between them. This CDR3 is built from 16 residues. Germline V lookup: CDR1 SNHLY, CDR2 FYNNEI. The CDR3 nucleotides read TGTGCCAGCAGTCCCACCGCTTGGGACTCCACCTACGAGCAGTACTTC. Translated, it gives CASSPTAWDSTYEQYF. Full variable domain (missing parts from reference TRBV2 and TRBJ2-7): EPEVTQTPSHQVTQMGQEVILRCVPISNHLYFYWYRQILGQKVEFLVSFYNNEISEKSEIFDDQFSVERPDGSNFTLKIRSTKLEDSAMYFCASSPTAWDSTYEQYFGPGTRLTVT.

CDR3 protein: CASSVLVYPPKSGANVLTF. The CDR3 DNA reads TGTGCCAGCAGTGTGCTAGTTTATCCCCCAAAATCTGGGGCCAACGTCCTGACTTTC. The V and J genes are TRBV28 and TRBJ2-6; D remains ambiguous. V was shortened by 5 bases and J by 1 base, with 21 bases between the two germline ends. The CDR3 loop spans 19 amino acids. Germline assignment: CDR1 MDHEN and CDR2 SYDVKM.

The chain employs TRBV18 and TRBJ2-1; maybe TRBD2 (6 bases). The CDR3 length is 16 residues. The germline V and J ends were trimmed by 6 bases and 1 base, with 16 bases remaining between them. CDR1 and CDR2 (germline): KGHSH, LQKENI. The CDR3 is CASSQYPGVSYNEQFF. The CDR3 bases are TGTGCCAGCTCTCAATACCCGGGGGTATCCTACAATGAGCAGTTCTTC.

CDR3 protein: CASSSRDFAYEQYF. CDR3 DNA: TGTGCCAGCAGCTCCCGGGACTTCGCCTACGAGCAGTACTTC. The chain uses TRBV27 and TRBJ2-7, with D tentatively TRBD2 (6 bases). V shed 6 bases and J shed 2 bases, with 14 bases lying between them. Germline values: CDR1 MNHEY, CDR2 SMNVEV (reference sequence). CDR3 length equals 14 residues.

The chain recombines TRBV28 with TRBJ2-1; 10 bases are a match to TRBD2. Trimming at V came to 3 bases and at J to 3 bases, leaving 11 bases not matched to a gene. This CDR3 contains 18 residues. Germline CDR1 MDHEN, CDR2 SYDVKM. The CDR3 protein is CASSFFWGTSENYNEQFF. DNA for the CDR3: TGTGCCAGCAGTTTTTTCTGGGGGACTAGCGAGAACTACAATGAGCAGTTCTTC. The complete variable domain, with remaining parts taken from reference TRBV28 and TRBJ2-1, reads DVKVTQSSRYLVKRTGEKVFLECVQDMDHENMFWYRQDPGLGLRLIYFSYDVKMKEKGDIPEGYSVSREKKERFSLILESASTNQTSMYLCASSFFWGTSENYNEQFFGPGTRLTVL.

V usage is TRBV4-1 and J usage is TRBJ2-7, with D perhaps matching TRBD1 (6 bases). The CDR3 loop spans 16 amino acids. Germline V gene data show CDR1 as MGHRA and CDR2 as YSYEKL. V lost 0 bases, J lost 6 bases, and 18 bases lay in between. The CDR3 protein is CASSQDSPGRGSEQYF. As DNA, the CDR3 is TGCGCCAGCAGCCAAGACTCCCCGGGCAGGGGCTCCGAGCAGTACTTC.